This T cell receptor (beta chain) was identified in a study of beta chain features in type 1 diabetes. Notes on the study in general: Insertions at VDJ junctions were less frequent in type 1 diabetes patients. These patients also deleted more nucleotides at the same junctions. Although PCR might favor shorter templates, it would do so equally in patients and controls. Patients showed naive, central memory and Treg TCRB repertoires that appeared more similar than those of healthy donors.

Investigators reverse transcribed all isolated RNA, so they sequenced expressed TCRB transcripts. Average reads for naive, central memory and regulatory T cell samples were about 4 million. Sequencing used immunoSEQ multiplex PCR; TCRdb keeps in-frame clones, though not all of them. The table records about 140,000 clones, approximately 10% of them present only once. The CDR3 has 15 residues. Trimming took off 4 bases at V and 7 bases at J, with 17 bases between the two ends. Germline loops: CDR1 SGDLS, CDR2 YYNGEE. To note about this clone: Its target is unknown.

This clonotype was obtained from a woman aged 40 to 50 in good health. Sequencing used central memory CD4+ T cells from blood. The chain is built from TRBV9 and TRBJ1-4; D not certain. CDR3 bases: TGTGCCAGCAGCCCCCAAGTATCTAGTGGTGAAAAACTGTTTTTT. Encoded protein: CASSPQVSSGEKLFF.